The entry below gives a single T cell receptor (beta chain) sequence along with its context. The PCR employed 60 Vbeta primers together with 13 Jbeta primers. Clones were sequenced by immunoSEQ multiplex PCR, and TCRdb holds only the in-frame ones, with some missing. Here the sample spans approximately 140,000 clones, around 83% being singletons. This sample stems from a study of cytomegalovirus exposure and HLA in healthy donors. What was sequenced was PBMCs. This clonotype originated in a man aged 35 to 55 in good health and CMV-seropositive.

CDR3 region: CASRFGTQQETQYF. In DNA form, the CDR3 reads TGCGCCAGCAGGTTTGGGACACAACAAGAGACCCAGTACTTC. This rearrangement joins TRBV5-1 to TRBJ2-5; possibly TRBD1 for D (6 bases). The CDR3 spans 14 residues. Trimming cost V 5 bases and J 2 bases, with 13 bases left between them. Germline CDR1 SGHRS, CDR2 YFSETQ.